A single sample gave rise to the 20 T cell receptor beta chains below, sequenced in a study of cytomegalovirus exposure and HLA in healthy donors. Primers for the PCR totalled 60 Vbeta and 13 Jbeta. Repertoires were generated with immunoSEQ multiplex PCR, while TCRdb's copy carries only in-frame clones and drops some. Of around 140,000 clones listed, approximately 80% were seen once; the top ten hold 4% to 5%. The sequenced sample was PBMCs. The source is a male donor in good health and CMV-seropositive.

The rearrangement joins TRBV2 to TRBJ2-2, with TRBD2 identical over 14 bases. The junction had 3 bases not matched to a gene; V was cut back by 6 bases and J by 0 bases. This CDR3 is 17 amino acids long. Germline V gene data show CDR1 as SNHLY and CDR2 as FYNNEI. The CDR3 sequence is CASRATSGGANTGELFF. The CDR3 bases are TGTGCCAGCAGGGCGACTAGCGGGGGGGCGAACACCGGGGAGCTGTTTTTT.

The CDR3 coding sequence is TGTGCCAGCAGTTTTGCGGCGGGAGGGCCGAATGAGCAGTTCTTC. This gives the protein CASSFAAGGPNEQFF. The V gene is TRBV2, the J gene TRBJ2-1; TRBD2 matches at 9 bases. CDR1 and CDR2 from the germline V gene are SNHLY and FYNNEI. This CDR3 region has 15 residues. J was trimmed by 7 bases and V by 5 bases; bases with no gene match: 9.

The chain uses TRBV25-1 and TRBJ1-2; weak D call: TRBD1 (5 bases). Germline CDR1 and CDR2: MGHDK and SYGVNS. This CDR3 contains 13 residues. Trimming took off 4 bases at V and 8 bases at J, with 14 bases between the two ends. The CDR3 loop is CASSADKLRGYTF. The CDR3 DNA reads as TGTGCCAGCAGTGCGGACAAGTTGAGGGGCTACACCTTC.

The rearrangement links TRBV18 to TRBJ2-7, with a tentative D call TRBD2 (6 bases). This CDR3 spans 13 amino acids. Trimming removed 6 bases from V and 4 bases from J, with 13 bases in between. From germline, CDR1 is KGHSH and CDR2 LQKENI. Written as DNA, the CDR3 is TGTGCCAGCTCCCGGGACTTTACATACGAGCAGTACTTC. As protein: CASSRDFTYEQYF.

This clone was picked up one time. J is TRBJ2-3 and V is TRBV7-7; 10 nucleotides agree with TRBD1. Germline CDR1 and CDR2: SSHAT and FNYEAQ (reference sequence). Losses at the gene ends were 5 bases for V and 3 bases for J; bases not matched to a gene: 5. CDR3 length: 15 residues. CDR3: CASSNGQGGTDTQYF. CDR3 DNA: TGTGCCAGCAGCAATGGACAGGGGGGAACAGATACGCAGTATTTT.

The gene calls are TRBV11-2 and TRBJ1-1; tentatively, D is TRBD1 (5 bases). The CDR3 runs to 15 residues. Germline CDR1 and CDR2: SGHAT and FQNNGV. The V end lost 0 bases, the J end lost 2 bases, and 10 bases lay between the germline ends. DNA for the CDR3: TGTGCCAGCAGCTTAGATGGCAGGGCCAACACTGAAGCTTTCTTT. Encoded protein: CASSLDGRANTEAFF.

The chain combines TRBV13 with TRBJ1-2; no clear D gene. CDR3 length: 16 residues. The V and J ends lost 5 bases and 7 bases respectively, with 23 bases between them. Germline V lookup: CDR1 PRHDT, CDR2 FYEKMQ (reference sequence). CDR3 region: CASSTASRSGLSGYTF. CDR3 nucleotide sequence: TGTGCCAGCAGCACCGCCTCCAGGAGCGGCCTTAGTGGCTACACCTTC.

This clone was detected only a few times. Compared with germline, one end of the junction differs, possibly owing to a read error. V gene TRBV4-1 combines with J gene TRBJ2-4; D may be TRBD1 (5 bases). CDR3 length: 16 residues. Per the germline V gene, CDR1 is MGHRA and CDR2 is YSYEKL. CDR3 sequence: CASSQDRQPLLNSQYF. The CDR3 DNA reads TGCGCCAGCAGCCAAGATAGACAGCCGTTACTAAACAGTCAGTACTTC.

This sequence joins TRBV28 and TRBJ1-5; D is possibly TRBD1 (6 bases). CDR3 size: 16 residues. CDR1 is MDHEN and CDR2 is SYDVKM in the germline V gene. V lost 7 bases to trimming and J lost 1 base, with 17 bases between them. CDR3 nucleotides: TGTGCCAGCAAAATACAGGGAATTTTGAGCAATCAGCCCCAGCATTTT. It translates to CASKIQGILSNQPQHF.

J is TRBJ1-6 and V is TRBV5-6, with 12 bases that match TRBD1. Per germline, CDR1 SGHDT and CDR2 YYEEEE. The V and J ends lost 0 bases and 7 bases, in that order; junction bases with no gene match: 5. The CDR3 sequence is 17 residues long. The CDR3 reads CASSLVGQGAKNSPLHF. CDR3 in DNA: TGTGCCAGCAGCTTGGTGGGACAGGGGGCAAAAAATTCACCCCTCCACTTT.

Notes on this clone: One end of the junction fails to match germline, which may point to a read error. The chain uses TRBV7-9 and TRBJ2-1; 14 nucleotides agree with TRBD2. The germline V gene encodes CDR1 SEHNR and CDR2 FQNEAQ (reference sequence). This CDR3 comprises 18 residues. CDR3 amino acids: CSSSLFPTSGRAYNEQFF. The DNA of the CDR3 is TGTTCCAGCAGCTTATTCCCGACTAGCGGGAGGGCCTACAATGAGCAGTTCTTC.

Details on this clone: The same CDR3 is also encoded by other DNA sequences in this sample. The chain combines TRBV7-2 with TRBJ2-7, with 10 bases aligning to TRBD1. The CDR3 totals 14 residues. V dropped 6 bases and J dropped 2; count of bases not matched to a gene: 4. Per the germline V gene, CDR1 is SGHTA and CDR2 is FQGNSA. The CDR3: CASSRDRGPYEQYF. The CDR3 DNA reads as TGTGCCAGCAGTCGGGACAGGGGCCCCTACGAGCAGTACTTC.

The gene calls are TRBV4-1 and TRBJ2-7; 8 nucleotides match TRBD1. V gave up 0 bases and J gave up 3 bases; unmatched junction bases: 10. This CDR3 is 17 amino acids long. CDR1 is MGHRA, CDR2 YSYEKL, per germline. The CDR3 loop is CASSQDYRRTGSYEQYF. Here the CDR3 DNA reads TGCGCCAGCAGCCAAGATTACAGAAGGACAGGGAGCTACGAGCAGTACTTC.

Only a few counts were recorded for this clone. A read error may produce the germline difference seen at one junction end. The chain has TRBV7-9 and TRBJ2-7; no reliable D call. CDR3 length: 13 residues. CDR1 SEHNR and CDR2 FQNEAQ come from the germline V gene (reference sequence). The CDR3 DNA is TGTTCCAGCAGCTTGGGCCCCGCTGGGGAGCAGTACTTC. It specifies CSSSLGPAGEQYF.

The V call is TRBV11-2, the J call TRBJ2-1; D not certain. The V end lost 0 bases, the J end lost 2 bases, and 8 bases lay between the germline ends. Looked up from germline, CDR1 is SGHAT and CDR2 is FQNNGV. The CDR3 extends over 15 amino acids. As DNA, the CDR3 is TGTGCCAGCAGCTTAGACTTGCGTGCCTACAATGAGCAGTTCTTC. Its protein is CASSLDLRAYNEQFF. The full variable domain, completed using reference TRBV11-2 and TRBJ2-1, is EAGVAQSPRYKIIEKRQSVAFWCNPISGHATLYWYQQILGQGPKLLIQFQNNGVVDDSQLPKDRFSAERLKGVDSTLKIQPAKLEDSAVYLCASSLDLRAYNEQFFGPGTRLTVL.

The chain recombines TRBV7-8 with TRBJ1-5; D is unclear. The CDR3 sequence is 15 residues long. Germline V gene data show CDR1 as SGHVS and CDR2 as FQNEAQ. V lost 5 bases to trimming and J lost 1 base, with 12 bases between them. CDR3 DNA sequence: TGTGCCAGCAGCGCGGGGAGGACGAGCAATCAGCCCCAGCATTTT. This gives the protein CASSAGRTSNQPQHF.

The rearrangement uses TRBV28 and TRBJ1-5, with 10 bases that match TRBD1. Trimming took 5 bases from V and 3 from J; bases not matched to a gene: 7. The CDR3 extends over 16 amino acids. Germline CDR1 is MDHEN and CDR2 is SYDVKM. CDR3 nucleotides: TGTGCCAGCAGTCAGGGACAGGGGACTGACAATCAGCCCCAGCATTTT. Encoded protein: CASSQGQGTDNQPQHF.

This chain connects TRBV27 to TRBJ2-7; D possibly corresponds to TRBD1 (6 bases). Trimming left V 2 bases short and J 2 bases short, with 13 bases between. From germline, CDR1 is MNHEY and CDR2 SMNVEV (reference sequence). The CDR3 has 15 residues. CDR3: CASSLEQGRTYEQYF. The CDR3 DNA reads TGTGCCAGCAGTTTAGAACAGGGCCGAACCTACGAGCAGTACTTC.

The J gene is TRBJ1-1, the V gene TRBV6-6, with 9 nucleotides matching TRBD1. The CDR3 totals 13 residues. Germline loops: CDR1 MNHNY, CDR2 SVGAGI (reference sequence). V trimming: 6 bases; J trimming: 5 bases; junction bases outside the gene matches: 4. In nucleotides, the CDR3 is TGTGCCAGCAGATTACAGGGGGCGACTGAAGCTTTCTTT. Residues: CASRLQGATEAFF.

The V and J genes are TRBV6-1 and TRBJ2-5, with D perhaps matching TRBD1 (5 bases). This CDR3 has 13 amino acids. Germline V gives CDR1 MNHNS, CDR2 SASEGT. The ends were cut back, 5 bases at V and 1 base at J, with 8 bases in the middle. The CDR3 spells CASSRQFQETQYF. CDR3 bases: TGTGCCAGCAGTAGACAGTTCCAAGAGACCCAGTACTTC.